The 9 T cell receptor beta chains below come from one sample, sequenced in a study of blood T cells in healthy people across ages. For the second PCR, which ran for roughly 6 to 11 cycles, a sample-barcoded 5' primer and a J-beta primer mix were used. One entry per CDR3 protein results from TCRdb running MiXCR on the 5' RACE reads. The sample gives 780,000 or so distinct CDR3 sequences, roughly three fifths of which show up once; roughly 24% is in the top ten. Sequenced: blood. The receptors come from a man in his forties or fifties in good health.

The sample holds a few counts of this clonotype. The chain is built from TRBV28 and TRBJ1-1; D gene ambiguous. The CDR3 has 14 residues. Trimming took off 8 bases at V and 4 bases at J, with 17 bases between the two ends. Germline V gives CDR1 MDHEN, CDR2 SYDVKM. The CDR3 here is CASGVFSMSTEAFF. The CDR3 bases are TGTGCCAGCGGGGTATTTTCGATGAGCACTGAAGCTTTCTTT.

V usage is TRBV3-1 and J usage is TRBJ2-3; D gene unclear. This CDR3 contains 11 residues. CDR1 LGHDT and CDR2 YNNKEL come from the germline V gene (reference sequence). Trimming removed 4 bases at V and 10 bases at J, with 9 bases between. CDR3: CASSRLGSQYF. CDR3 coding DNA: TGTGCCAGCAGCCGACTGGGATCGCAGTATTTT.

The gene calls are TRBV7-2 and TRBJ2-3; 8 nucleotides align to TRBD2. Germline V gene sequence: CDR1 SGHTA, CDR2 FQGNSA. This CDR3 has 15 residues. J was trimmed by 2 bases and V by 5 bases; bases with no gene match: 6. The CDR3 DNA follows: TGTGCCAGCAGCGTGACTAGCGAGATCACAGATACGCAGTATTTT. This gives the protein CASSVTSEITDTQYF. The entire variable domain, with the rest obtained from reference TRBV7-2 and TRBJ2-3, is as follows: GAGVSQSPSNKVTEKGKDVELRCDPISGHTALYWYRQSLGQGLEFLIYFQGNSAPDKSGLPSDRFSAERTGGSVSTLTIQRTQQEDSAVYLCASSVTSEITDTQYFGPGTRLTVL.

The chain recombines TRBV12-3 or TRBV12-4 with TRBJ1-2; possible D gene TRBD1, 6 bases. The CDR3 has 16 residues. Trimming cost V 4 bases and J 2 bases, with 17 bases left between them. The CDR3: CASSSSPDRVNYGYTF. CDR3 DNA: TGTGCCAGCAGTTCATCGCCGGACAGAGTAAACTATGGCTACACCTTC.

In its sample, this clonotype was seen a few times. The chain joins TRBV7-2 to TRBJ2-7; 11 bases fit TRBD2. This CDR3 has 17 amino acids. J was trimmed by 3 bases and V by 7 bases; bases with no gene match: 14. Per germline, CDR1 SGHTA and CDR2 FQGNSA. The CDR3 bases are TGTGCCAGCAATAAACAAGTACTAGCGGGAGATGACTACGAGCAGTACTTC. It specifies CASNKQVLAGDDYEQYF.

This clonotype was picked up a small number of times. The J gene is TRBJ2-3, the V gene TRBV27, with no clear D. V was trimmed by 5 bases and J by 6 bases, leaving 27 bases between them. This CDR3 has 18 residues. Germline V gene data show CDR1 as MNHEY and CDR2 as SMNVEV (reference sequence). Written as DNA, the CDR3 is TGTGCCAGCAGTCCTCGACACTCCTTCCCCCCAGAAGAGGATACGCAGTATTTT. Translating it yields CASSPRHSFPPEEDTQYF.

There are many counts of this clonotype. The genes are TRBV3-1 and TRBJ2-5; 7 nucleotides align to TRBD1. V was pared by 5 bases and J by 5 bases, with 5 bases of the junction left unmatched. CDR1 LGHDT and CDR2 YNNKEL come from the germline V gene (reference sequence). This CDR3 has 13 residues. CDR3 DNA sequence: TGTGCCAGCAGCATCGACAGGGCTGAGACCCAGTACTTC. As protein: CASSIDRAETQYF.

The rearrangement joins TRBV7-2 to TRBJ1-4, with D perhaps TRBD1 (6 bases). V was cut by 2 bases and J by 7 bases, with 14 bases left in between. This CDR3 has 15 residues. Per germline, CDR1 SGHTA and CDR2 FQGNSA. The CDR3 is CASSLKSGDGEKLFF. The CDR3 nucleotides are TGTGCCAGCAGCTTAAAATCAGGGGACGGTGAAAAACTGTTTTTT.

The table lists this clonotype with a few counts. DNA for the CDR3: TGTGCCAGCAACACTGGGAACTATGGCTACACCTTC. Amino acids: CASNTGNYGYTF. The chain employs TRBV7-2 and TRBJ1-2; D unresolved. The V and J ends lost 7 bases and 2 bases respectively, with 8 bases between them. The CDR3 loop spans 12 amino acids. The germline CDR1 and CDR2 sequences are SGHTA and FQGNSA.